This T cell receptor beta chain was sequenced in a study of shared clonotypes between healthy human individuals. Study in general: Each donor's CD4 naive and CD4 memory cells filled three plates apiece, CD8 naive two, and CD8 memory one. Overall study findings and caveats: Compared with clonotypes that all four donors shared, non-shared clonotypes had lower generation probabilities.

Once extracted for a subset, genomic DNA was divided evenly among several immunoSEQ plates. Clones were sequenced by immunoSEQ multiplex PCR, and TCRdb holds only the in-frame ones, with some missing. The sample includes around 2,100,000 clones, about 94% of them seen just once. CD45RO-negative cells were positively selected for CCR7, leaving out terminally differentiated effector memory CD45RA+ cells. As regards this clone: As yet, its antigen is unknown.

This CDR3 comprises 13 residues. Trimming took 5 bases from V and 0 from J, leaving 5 bases between them. Per germline, CDR1 MGHRA and CDR2 YSYEKL. This chain uses TRBV4-1 with TRBJ1-5, with unresolved D. This clonotype was obtained from a man between 18 and 29 years old in good health. Sequencing was carried out using naive CD8+ T cells sorted from blood. CDR3 sequence: CASSLGSNQPQHF. The CDR3 DNA reads TGCGCCAGCAGCTTGGGTAGCAATCAGCCCCAGCATTTT.